What follows are 8 T cell receptor beta chains derived from one specimen sequenced in a study of early T cells in non-severe SARS-CoV-2 infection. TCRdb reanalysed the 5' RACE reads using MiXCR and keeps one entry per CDR3 protein. Seen here are roughly 25,000 distinct CDR3 sequences, more than 3.5% observed once, and the top ten hold around a sixth. Sequencing used whole blood. These receptors all stem from an adult who was a healthcare worker with PCR-confirmed SARS-CoV-2 infection or an uninfected control (not recorded which).

This clonotype has a handful of counts. The V call is TRBV27, the J call TRBJ2-1; no clear D. Germline CDR1 MNHEY, CDR2 SMNVEV (reference sequence). The CDR3 spans 13 residues. V lost 4 bases and J 3 bases, leaving 7 bases between the germline ends. The CDR3 DNA reads as TGTGCCAGCAGTTCCTACAACTACAATGAGCAGTTCTTC. Protein: CASSSYNYNEQFF.

Many counts were recorded for this clonotype. V usage is TRBV6-2 or TRBV6-3 and J usage is TRBJ1-1, with a possible D match to TRBD1 (6 bases). The CDR3 extends over 10 amino acids. V was cut by 8 bases and J by 6 bases, with 7 bases left in between. Germline CDR1 reads MNHEY; CDR2 reads SVGEGT. The CDR3 DNA sequence: TGTGCCAGCGGGGGCGCTGAAGCTTTCTTT. It encodes CASGGAEAFF.

This clonotype was picked up many times. The chain links TRBV18 to TRBJ1-5; D call uncertain. The V gene lost 5 bases and the J gene lost 4 bases, with 12 bases spanning the gap. The CDR3 is made up of 14 amino acids. CDR1 and CDR2 from the germline V gene are KGHSH and LQKENI. CDR3 nucleotide sequence: TGTGCCAGCTCAGTTGAGCCTTCAAATCAGCCCCAGCATTTT. The encoded protein is CASSVEPSNQPQHF. Variable domain in full (rest from reference TRBV18 and TRBJ1-5): NAGVMQNPRHLVRRRGQEARLRCSPMKGHSHVYWYRQLPEEGLKFMVYLQKENIIDESGMPKERFSAEFPKEGPSILRIQQVVRGDSAAYFCASSVEPSNQPQHFGDGTRLSIL.

This clonotype was picked up many times. J is TRBJ2-1 and V is TRBV7-2, with D unresolved. Germline CDR1 reads SGHTA; CDR2 reads FQGNSA. V was trimmed by 3 bases and J by 11 bases, leaving 8 bases between them. CDR3 length equals 11 residues. The CDR3 nucleotides are TGTGCCAGCAGCTTGGCCCCTCAGCAGTTCTTC. Residues: CASSLAPQQFF.

Ten or more counts support this clonotype. The chain uses TRBV6-1 and TRBJ1-1; D ambiguous. Germline values: CDR1 MNHNS, CDR2 SASEGT. This CDR3 has 13 residues. Trimming stripped 5 bases from V and 8 bases from J, with 15 bases between. CDR3 coding DNA: TGTGCCAGCAGTAAAATGGTAGTCTGGGAAGCTTTCTTT. Protein: CASSKMVVWEAFF.

This clonotype was seen a handful of times. This chain connects TRBV28 to TRBJ2-1; no definite D call. Per germline, CDR1 MDHEN and CDR2 SYDVKM. The CDR3 runs 13 residues. V was cut by 7 bases and J by 4 bases, with 11 bases left in between. The CDR3 spells CASKAPSYNEQFF. CDR3 DNA sequence: TGTGCCAGCAAGGCTCCCTCTTACAATGAGCAGTTCTTC.

In its sample, this clonotype was seen many times. The chain links TRBV7-9 to TRBJ2-5, with D possibly called TRBD1 or TRBD2 (6 bases each). Germline V lookup: CDR1 SEHNR, CDR2 FQNEAQ (reference sequence). V was trimmed by 1 base and J by 13 bases, leaving 10 bases between them. This CDR3 comprises 11 residues. This CDR3 is CASSLGRDTYF. In DNA form, the CDR3 reads TGTGCCAGCAGCTTAGGGCGGGACACGTACTTC.

This clonotype was seen at least ten times. V and J are TRBV6-2 or TRBV6-3 and TRBJ2-1, with 11 nucleotides matching TRBD2. The V and J ends lost 8 bases and 2 bases, in that order; junction bases with no gene match: 5. The CDR3 covers 15 residues. Germline V gene data show CDR1 as MNHEY and CDR2 as SVGEGT. The CDR3 DNA follows: TGTGCCAGCTTCACTAGCGGGAGACCCTACAATGAGCAGTTCTTC. It codes for CASFTSGRPYNEQFF.